The next 9 T cell receptor beta chains were all read from a single sample in a study. In TCRdb, the 5' RACE reads were re-called with MiXCR into one record per CDR3 protein. Of about 5,700 distinct CDR3 sequences listed, around a third are singletons. Material: naive CD4+ T cells sorted from a lymph node. Documented subset: naive CD4+ T cells, CD4+CD45RA+CD25-. The receptors come from a female donor with breast cancer.

By its share, this clonotype is medium-sized. The genes are TRBV5-1 and TRBJ2-1, with D possibly matching TRBD1 (6 bases). The CDR3 runs 14 residues. The germline V gene encodes CDR1 SGHRS and CDR2 YFSETQ. V was shortened by 4 bases and J by 3 bases, with 11 bases between the two germline ends. The CDR3 reads CASSPQGIYNEQFF. The CDR3 DNA follows: TGCGCCAGCAGCCCGCAGGGGATCTACAATGAGCAGTTCTTC.

The chain uses TRBV20-1 and TRBJ1-1; D gene ambiguous. The length of the CDR3 is 13 residues. CDR1 is DFQATT, CDR2 SNEGSKA, per germline (reference sequence). V lost 3 bases to trimming and J lost 1 base, with 9 bases between them. CDR3 bases: TGCAGTGCTAGTCGACAATCGAACACTGAAGCTTTCTTT. It translates to CSASRQSNTEAFF.

This clonotype was seen a few times. V usage is TRBV29-1 and J usage is TRBJ2-7, with TRBD1 matching 7 bases. J lost 6 bases, V lost 5 bases, and 4 bases had no gene match. Germline V lookup: CDR1 SQVTM, CDR2 ANQGSEA. This CDR3 spans 11 amino acids. CDR3 nucleotide sequence: TGCAGCGTTCTTCACAGGGGCGAGCAGTACTTC. It specifies CSVLHRGEQYF.

In its sample, this clonotype was seen a few times. The chain recombines TRBV28 with TRBJ2-4; perhaps TRBD2 as D (6 bases). The CDR3 has 14 residues. Germline CDR1 MDHEN, CDR2 SYDVKM. V gave up 6 bases and J gave up 7 bases, with 16 bases separating them. The CDR3 loop is CASSPTPAGNIQYF. CDR3 sequence (DNA): TGTGCCAGCAGCCCGACCCCCGCGGGGAACATTCAGTACTTC.

The chain joins TRBV5-1 to TRBJ2-7, with 9 positions matching TRBD1. Germline V gene sequence: CDR1 SGHRS, CDR2 YFSETQ. Losses at the gene ends were 4 bases for V and 2 bases for J; bases not matched to a gene: 4. The length of the CDR3 is 14 residues. CDR3 DNA sequence: TGCGCCAGCAGCCTAAGGACAGGGGCCTACGAGCAGTACTTC. This translates into CASSLRTGAYEQYF.

Sample share makes this clonotype medium-sized. The rearrangement uses TRBV20-1 and TRBJ1-5; D possibly corresponds to TRBD1 (5 bases). Trimming left V 7 bases short and J 4 bases short, with 14 bases between. Germline-derived CDR1 and CDR2 are DFQATT and SNEGSKA (reference sequence). The CDR3 is 13 amino acids. CDR3 DNA sequence: TGCAGTGTTCCCGGTCAGGGTAATCAGCCCCAGCATTTT. Translation: CSVPGQGNQPQHF.

The V call is TRBV20-1, the J call TRBJ2-5, with 8 bases that match TRBD2. V was pared by 3 bases and J by 5 bases, with 5 bases of the junction left unmatched. Germline CDR1 is DFQATT and CDR2 is SNEGSKA (reference sequence). CDR3 length equals 13 residues. DNA of the CDR3: TGCAGTGCTAGCGTAGTAGCGGGGGAGACCCAGTACTTC. Translating gives CSASVVAGETQYF.

Comments on this clonotype: The conserved phenylalanine or tryptophan normally closing the CDR3 is absent here, so this likely arose from a read error. This chain connects TRBV5-1 to TRBJ1-2, with D tentatively TRBD1 (5 bases). The CDR3 length is 13 residues. V lost 4 bases, J lost 3 bases, and 10 bases lay in between. The germline V gene has CDR1 SGHRS and CDR2 YFSETQ. The CDR3 region is CASSMGTDYGYTL. The CDR3 bases are TGCGCCAGCAGCATGGGGACGGACTATGGCTACACCTTA.

This clonotype is termed medium-sized. The chain has TRBV7-9 and TRBJ2-3, with D unclear. Trimming removed 5 bases from V and 2 bases from J, with 5 bases in between. The CDR3 sequence is 12 residues long. Germline V gene sequence: CDR1 SEHNR, CDR2 FQNEAQ (reference sequence). The CDR3 protein is CASSLITDTQYF. The CDR3, as DNA: TGTGCCAGCAGCCTTATCACAGATACGCAGTATTTT.